This TCR beta chain was captured by sequencing in a study of cytomegalovirus exposure and HLA in healthy donors. Study findings and constraints: Some TCR beta chains (about 180 of them) were listed as cytomegalovirus-associated.

The CDR3 is made up of 17 amino acids. Germline CDR1 and CDR2: SGHRS and YFSETQ. V trimming: 3 bases; J trimming: 1 base; junction bases outside the gene matches: 10. The PCR contained 60 Vbeta and 13 Jbeta primers. Some clones are missing from TCRdb's copy, which holds only in-frame ones; the method was immunoSEQ multiplex PCR. The sample lists approximately 170,000 clones; 70% were seen once. This clone appeared once. Its cognate antigen is unknown. The rearrangement uses TRBV5-1 and TRBJ2-3; 8 bases map to TRBD1. The source is a man between 18 and 35 years old in good health and CMV-seropositive. Sequences were obtained from PBMCs. The CDR3 region is CASSSRAMTGGTDTQYF. The CDR3 DNA follows: TGCGCCAGCAGCTCACGAGCTATGACAGGGGGCACAGATACGCAGTATTTT.